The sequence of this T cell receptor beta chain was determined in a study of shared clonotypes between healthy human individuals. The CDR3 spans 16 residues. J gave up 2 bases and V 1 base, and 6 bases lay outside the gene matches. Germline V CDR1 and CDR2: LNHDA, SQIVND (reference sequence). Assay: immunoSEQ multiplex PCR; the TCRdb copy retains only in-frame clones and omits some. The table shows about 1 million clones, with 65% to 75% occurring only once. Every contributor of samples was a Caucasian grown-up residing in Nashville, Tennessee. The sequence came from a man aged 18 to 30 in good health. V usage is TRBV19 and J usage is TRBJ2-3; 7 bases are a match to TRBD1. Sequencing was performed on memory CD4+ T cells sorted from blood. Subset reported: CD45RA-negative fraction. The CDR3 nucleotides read TGTGCCAGTAGTATAGGGTGGGACAGACCCACAGATACGCAGTATTTT. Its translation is CASSIGWDRPTDTQYF.